The 27 T cell receptor beta chains listed next were all sequenced from one sample in a study of control samples from healthy donors and cancer patients. Using immunoSEQ multiplex PCR, the repertoire was profiled, and TCRdb retains in-frame clones only, with some absent. The sample includes 150,000 to 200,000 clones, just over 90% seen only once; the top ten take around 1.5%. Sequencing was carried out using blood. These TCRs come from a man aged 30 to 45 in good health.

This clone was seen a handful of times. The chain combines TRBV24-1 with TRBJ1-4; the D gene is possibly TRBD1 (5 bases). The CDR3 has 16 amino acids. The germline V gene has CDR1 KGHDR and CDR2 SFDVKD. The V gene lost 2 bases and the J gene lost 7 bases, with 16 bases spanning the gap. CDR3 protein: CATSDSRQGRAEKLFF. The CDR3 bases are TGTGCCACCAGTGATTCTCGGCAGGGTAGAGCTGAAAAACTGTTTTTT.

This chain links TRBV15 with TRBJ1-4; 9 bases are a match to TRBD1. The CDR3 has 15 residues. The V and J ends lost 1 base and 5 bases, in that order; junction bases with no gene match: 2. The germline V gene has CDR1 LNHNV and CDR2 YYDKDF (reference sequence). Here the CDR3 reads CATSRGDRENEKLFF. CDR3 bases: TGTGCCACCAGCAGAGGGGACAGGGAAAATGAAAAACTGTTTTTT.

The gene calls are TRBV4-1 and TRBJ2-1; D gene unclear. The germline V gene encodes CDR1 MGHRA and CDR2 YSYEKL. V lost 5 bases and J lost 7, with 9 bases in between. This CDR3 spans 12 amino acids. The CDR3: CASSTDVNEQFF. CDR3 coding DNA: TGCGCCAGCAGCACCGATGTTAATGAGCAGTTCTTC.

The CDR3 is CASSVGGGNYGYTF. The CDR3 region has the DNA TGTGCCAGCAGCGTAGGTGGGGGAAACTATGGCTACACCTTC. The J gene is TRBJ1-2, the V gene TRBV9, with D tentatively TRBD1 (5 bases). Germline CDR1 SGDLS, CDR2 YYNGEE. The ends were cut back, 0 bases at V and 2 bases at J, with 8 bases in the middle. The CDR3 runs to 14 residues.

The rearrangement joins TRBV15 to TRBJ1-1; D not resolved. Looked up from germline, CDR1 is LNHNV and CDR2 is YYDKDF (reference sequence). This CDR3 region has 13 residues. The V end was cut by 5 bases, the J end by 5 bases, with 12 bases between. The CDR3 DNA reads TGTGCCACCAGCCCTCCTATAGGAACTGAAGCTTTCTTT. It encodes CATSPPIGTEAFF.

This rearrangement joins TRBV5-4 to TRBJ2-5, with D possibly TRBD1 on 6 matching bases. CDR1 and CDR2 from the germline V gene are SGHNT and YYREEE (reference sequence). The CDR3 runs to 14 residues. With 4 bases removed from V and 0 bases from J, the gap between germline ends came to 10 bases. The CDR3 DNA reads TGTGCCAGCAGCCGAGACAGGTACCAAGAGACCCAGTACTTC. Residues: CASSRDRYQETQYF.

The gene calls are TRBV6-5 and TRBJ1-1, with D unclear. CDR1 and CDR2 (germline): MNHEY, SVGAGI. The V and J ends lost 4 bases and 1 base respectively, with 7 bases between them. The CDR3 is 13 amino acids. The chain's CDR3 is CASSLGGNTEAFF. The DNA for the CDR3 is TGTGCCAGCAGTTTGGGTGGGAACACTGAAGCTTTCTTT.

The chain employs TRBV9 and TRBJ1-3; D is ambiguous. CDR3 size: 16 residues. Germline V gives CDR1 SGDLS, CDR2 YYNGEE. The V end lost 0 bases, the J end lost 0 bases, and 10 bases lay between the germline ends. The CDR3 nucleotides read TGTGCCAGCAGCGTAGAACCCGTGCTCTCTGGAAACACCATATATTTT. Amino acid sequence: CASSVEPVLSGNTIYF.

This chain links TRBV19 with TRBJ2-7; TRBD2 agrees at 7 bases. Germline trimming cut 4 bases from V and 6 bases from J; bases unmatched to any gene: 9. The CDR3 runs to 14 residues. Germline-derived CDR1 and CDR2 are LNHDA and SQIVND (reference sequence). Here the CDR3 DNA reads TGTGCCAGTAGTAGCGGGGGTGGTAGGAGCGAGCAGTACTTC. It specifies CASSSGGGRSEQYF.

The J gene is TRBJ2-2, the V gene TRBV2; D remains unclear. The V gene's germline CDR1 is SNHLY and CDR2 FYNNEI. The CDR3 has 14 residues. With 4 bases removed from V and 0 bases from J, the gap between germline ends came to 6 bases. The CDR3, as DNA: TGTGCCAGCAGTGCAACTTCGAACACCGGGGAGCTGTTTTTT. Translated: CASSATSNTGELFF.

The rearrangement links TRBV30 to TRBJ1-4; 10 bases agree with TRBD1. This CDR3 has 14 amino acids. CDR1 is GTSNPN, CDR2 SVGIG, per germline (reference sequence). V dropped 5 bases and J dropped 8; count of bases not matched to a gene: 8. The chain's CDR3 is CAWDSGTGDEKLFF. CDR3 bases: TGTGCCTGGGATTCCGGGACAGGGGACGAAAAACTGTTTTTT.

The V gene is TRBV20-1, the J gene TRBJ2-1; D is unclear. The length of the CDR3 is 11 residues. Germline CDR1 and CDR2: DFQATT and SNEGSKA (reference sequence). Trimming cost V 3 bases and J 6 bases, with 6 bases left between them. The CDR3 region has the DNA TGCAGTGCTAGTATTTCCAATGAGCAGTTCTTC. This sequence encodes CSASISNEQFF.

This rearrangement joins TRBV5-1 to TRBJ2-7; 7 bases fit TRBD2. CDR1 is SGHRS and CDR2 is YFSETQ in the germline V gene. The CDR3 has 15 amino acids. J gave up 7 bases and V 0 bases, and 10 bases lay outside the gene matches. In DNA, the CDR3 is TGCGCCAGCAGCTTGGTAGGCGGCCGGGGAGGGGAGCAGTACTTC. It is translated as CASSLVGGRGGEQYF.

In nucleotides, the CDR3 is TGTGCCAGCAGCTTAGGAGCGGCCTCTGGGGCCAACGTCCTGACTTTC. It codes for CASSLGAASGANVLTF. V gene TRBV13 combines with J gene TRBJ2-6; D possibly corresponds to TRBD2 (5 bases). CDR3 size: 16 residues. With 0 bases removed from V and 0 bases from J, the gap between germline ends came to 6 bases. CDR1 and CDR2 (germline): PRHDT, FYEKMQ (reference sequence).

In nucleotides, the CDR3 is TGTGCCAGCAGCCCCTCGGGGGCGAGCCTTCAGCCCCAGCATTTT. As protein: CASSPSGASLQPQHF. The chain is built from TRBV9 and TRBJ1-5; a possible D gene is TRBD1 (6 bases). There are 15 residues in the CDR3. V lost 4 bases and J lost 6, with 17 bases in between. The germline V gene has CDR1 SGDLS and CDR2 YYNGEE.

This chain uses TRBV19 with TRBJ1-1, with D tentatively TRBD1 (5 bases). Trimming removed 6 bases from V and 5 bases from J, with 13 bases in between. The CDR3 spans 13 residues. Germline V gene sequence: CDR1 LNHDA, CDR2 SQIVND (reference sequence). In nucleotides, the CDR3 is TGTGCCAGTAGCCGGGGGAGGCATACTGAAGCTTTCTTT. Translation: CASSRGRHTEAFF. The entire variable domain, with the rest obtained from reference TRBV19 and TRBJ1-1, is as follows: DGGITQSPKYLFRKEGQNVTLSCEQNLNHDAMYWYRQDPGQGLRLIYYSQIVNDFQKGDIAEGYSVSREKKESFPLTVTSAQKNPTAFYLCASSRGRHTEAFFGQGTRLTVV.

The genes are TRBV5-6 and TRBJ1-1, with D unclear. There are 16 residues in the CDR3. The germline gives CDR1 SGHDT, CDR2 YYEEEE. Deletions cut 4 bases from V and 1 base from J, with 17 bases between. CDR3 sequence (DNA): TGTGCCAGCAGCGCTCCGTATCGGGGTTCGAACACTGAAGCTTTCTTT. Amino acid sequence: CASSAPYRGSNTEAFF. Together with reference TRBV5-6 and TRBJ1-1, the CDR3 gives the full variable domain: DAGVTQSPTHLIKTRGQQVTLRCSPKSGHDTVSWYQQALGQGPQFIFQYYEEEERQRGNFPDRFSGHQFPNYSSELNVNALLLGDSALYLCASSAPYRGSNTEAFFGQGTRLTVV.

The rearrangement links TRBV5-1 to TRBJ2-4; D may be TRBD2 (6 bases). Germline lookup yields CDR1 SGHRS and CDR2 YFSETQ. This CDR3 has 14 residues. V was trimmed by 0 bases and J by 8 bases, leaving 12 bases between them. The CDR3 bases are TGCGCCAGCAGCTTGGCGGAGGGAAAGGACATTCAGTACTTC. The encoded protein is CASSLAEGKDIQYF.

The rearrangement links TRBV7-8 to TRBJ1-5; D not certain. Between the trimmed V and J ends, which lost 5 bases and 6 bases, there was a span of 8 bases. CDR1 and CDR2 from the germline V gene are SGHVS and FQNEAQ. The CDR3 is 12 residues long. CDR3 in DNA: TGTGCCAGCAGCCCTAGCGGTCAGCCCCAGCATTTT. Protein: CASSPSGQPQHF.

This clone has a single count. The J gene is TRBJ2-1, the V gene TRBV12-3 or TRBV12-4; D might be TRBD1 (6 bases). V was pared by 4 bases and J by 6 bases, with 7 bases between. CDR3 length: 12 residues. CDR3 in amino acids: CASSWTANEQFF. The CDR3 nucleotides read TGTGCCAGCAGTTGGACAGCCAATGAGCAGTTCTTC.

This chain links TRBV28 with TRBJ1-6; D call uncertain. Germline V gene data show CDR1 as MDHEN and CDR2 as SYDVKM. This CDR3 is 13 amino acids long. The V and J ends lost 5 bases and 5 bases respectively, with 7 bases between them. The CDR3 region is CASSTENNSPLHF. The CDR3 DNA follows: TGTGCCAGCAGTACAGAGAATAATTCACCCCTCCACTTT.

The V and J genes are TRBV4-2 and TRBJ2-3, with a tentative D call TRBD2 (7 bases). The germline gives CDR1 LGHNA, CDR2 YNFKEQ. With 0 bases removed from V and 0 bases from J, the gap between germline ends came to 31 bases. The CDR3 runs 23 residues. In nucleotides, the CDR3 is TGTGCCAGCAGCCAAGATAGTTCGGCGGGGGCCGGTCTCCCTCTCTCTAGCACAGATACGCAGTATTTT. It encodes CASSQDSSAGAGLPLSSTDTQYF.

The V gene is TRBV7-9, the J gene TRBJ2-3; D possibly corresponds to TRBD2 (6 bases). The CDR3 has 15 amino acids. V was cut by 4 bases and J by 0 bases, with 11 bases left in between. Germline-derived CDR1 and CDR2 are SEHNR and FQNEAQ (reference sequence). CDR3 in DNA: TGTGCCAGCAGCTCTCGACTAGAGAGCACAGATACGCAGTATTTT. This gives the protein CASSSRLESTDTQYF. The variable domain in full, completed from reference TRBV7-9 and TRBJ2-3, reads DTGVSQNPRHKITKRGQNVTFRCDPISEHNRLYWYRQTLGQGPEFLTYFQNEAQLEKSRLLSDRFSAERPKGSFSTLEIQRTEQGDSAMYLCASSSRLESTDTQYFGPGTRLTVL.

The rearrangement joins TRBV27 to TRBJ2-1, with TRBD2 matching 8 bases. CDR1 and CDR2 from the germline V gene are MNHEY and SMNVEV (reference sequence). Trimming cost V 3 bases and J 1 base; bases outside gene matches: 5. This CDR3 has 16 residues. CDR3 sequence reads: CASSFSGTRSYNEQFF. In DNA form, the CDR3 reads TGTGCCAGCAGTTTTAGCGGGACCCGTTCCTACAATGAGCAGTTCTTC.

In this sample, this clone turned up a few times. This rearrangement joins TRBV11-2 to TRBJ1-1; tentatively, D is TRBD1 (5 bases). CDR3 length: 14 residues. The V end was cut by 3 bases, the J end by 5 bases, with 13 bases between. Looked up from germline, CDR1 is SGHAT and CDR2 is FQNNGV. CDR3: CASSFTGGSTEAFF. As DNA, the CDR3 is TGTGCCAGCAGCTTTACGGGGGGTAGTACTGAAGCTTTCTTT.

This chain connects TRBV28 to TRBJ2-7, with 8 bases fitting TRBD1. After removal of 5 bases from V and 0 bases from J, the junction contained 6 bases not matched to a gene. This CDR3 spans 15 amino acids. Per germline, CDR1 MDHEN and CDR2 SYDVKM. DNA for the CDR3: TGTGCCAGCAGTCCAACGGACAGGGACTCCTACGAGCAGTACTTC. Protein product: CASSPTDRDSYEQYF.

The chain has TRBV10-3 and TRBJ1-3, with a tentative D call TRBD1 (6 bases). CDR1 and CDR2 from the germline V gene are ENHRY and SYGVKD. V was clipped by 3 bases and J by 1 base, with 7 bases between them. There are 14 residues in the CDR3. The CDR3 DNA is TGTGCCATCAGTGAAGGGGGTTCTGGAAACACCATATATTTT. The encoded protein is CAISEGGSGNTIYF.